This T cell receptor (beta chain) was profiled in a study of spatial heterogeneity in lung cancer. Study results and caveats: Compared with follow-up, resection was when ubiquitous expanded tumor TCRs appeared in blood more.

The table lists this clonotype with many counts. Its target is unknown. Time point noted: sample taken at primary tumor resection. Sequencing covered unsorted whole RNA taken from tumor, nontumor lung or frozen PBMC. Unique molecular identifiers tagged every individual TCR cDNA molecule. TCRdb called the 5' RACE reads again in MiXCR, with one record for every CDR3 protein. The data hold some 40,000 distinct CDR3 sequences, with around 5.2% observed a single time. The sample here was PBMCs, taken at surgery. The TCR originated in a female donor with early-stage non-small cell lung cancer.

DNA of the CDR3: TGTGCCAGCAGTTCGCTAGCGGTATCCCAAGAGACCCAGTACTTC. It yields the protein CASSSLAVSQETQYF. This rearrangement joins TRBV6-2 or TRBV6-3 to TRBJ2-5; 7 nucleotides line up with TRBD2. This CDR3 contains 15 residues. V lost 4 bases and J lost 1; bases outside the gene matches: 6. Looked up from germline, CDR1 is MNHEY and CDR2 is SVGEGT.